Presented here are 8 T cell receptor beta chains from one specimen sequenced in a study of blood T cell repertoires in COVID-19. The repertoire was sequenced with immunoSEQ multiplex PCR; TCRdb's copy has only in-frame clones and lacks some. The sample has approximately 280,000 clones, 90% seen once. Material for sequencing was PBMCs or T cells enriched from blood (not recorded which). All receptors come from a woman aged 18 to 35 with acute COVID-19.

The chain employs TRBV9 and TRBJ2-1, with 9 nucleotides matching TRBD1. The CDR3 extends over 15 amino acids. Trimming cost V 1 base and J 5 bases; bases outside gene matches: 4. The germline V gene has CDR1 SGDLS and CDR2 YYNGEE. CDR3 sequence: CASSVWGTGNNEQFF. The DNA of the CDR3 is TGTGCCAGCAGCGTATGGGGGACAGGGAACAATGAGCAGTTCTTC.

V and J are TRBV7-9 and TRBJ2-3; perhaps TRBD2 as D (6 bases). Germline CDR1 reads SEHNR; CDR2 reads FQNEAQ (reference sequence). This CDR3 comprises 15 residues. The ends were cut back, 2 bases at V and 6 bases at J, with 15 bases in the middle. CDR3 bases: TGTGCCAGCAGCTTATTGAGCGGGCCCATCGATACGCAGTATTTT. Translating gives CASSLLSGPIDTQYF.

The genes are TRBV19 and TRBJ1-5; TRBD1 aligns across 8 bases. J gave up 0 bases and V 2 bases, and 3 bases lay outside the gene matches. Germline CDR1 is LNHDA and CDR2 is SQIVND (reference sequence). There are 16 residues in the CDR3. For the CDR3, the DNA is TGTGCCAGTAGTATAAGGACAGGGAGTAGCAATCAGCCCCAGCATTTT. Protein sequence: CASSIRTGSSNQPQHF.

In its sample, this clone was seen once. This chain joins TRBV10-2 and TRBJ2-3, with TRBD2 identical over 8 bases. Germline V lookup: CDR1 WSHSY, CDR2 SAAADI. This CDR3 is 16 amino acids long. J lost 1 base, V lost 0 bases, and 3 bases had no gene match. The CDR3 is CASSESGSGGTDTQYF. CDR3 nucleotide sequence: TGCGCCAGCAGTGAGTCGGGTAGCGGGGGCACAGATACGCAGTATTTT.

This clone came up a few times. This chain joins TRBV28 and TRBJ2-7, with D maybe TRBD2 (6 bases). Germline loops: CDR1 MDHEN, CDR2 SYDVKM. Deletions cut 4 bases from V and 3 bases from J, with 16 bases between. This CDR3 comprises 15 residues. The CDR3 coding sequence is TGTGCCAGCAGTTCACCCGGGACGGGGGACTACGAGCAGTACTTC. It translates to CASSSPGTGDYEQYF.

This chain links TRBV6-2 or TRBV6-3 with TRBJ2-1; possibly TRBD1 for D (5 bases). Trimming took 5 bases from V and 8 from J, leaving 13 bases between them. The CDR3 totals 13 residues. Germline V gene lookup returns CDR1 MNHEY and CDR2 SVGEGT. The CDR3 reads CASSNIQVDEQFF. The DNA for the CDR3 is TGTGCCAGCAGTAACATACAGGTCGATGAGCAGTTCTTC.

V usage is TRBV6-2 or TRBV6-3 and J usage is TRBJ2-2, with D possibly TRBD1 on 6 matching bases. V was shortened by 4 bases and J by 1 base, with 10 bases between the two germline ends. The germline gives CDR1 MNHEY, CDR2 SVGEGT. CDR3 length equals 15 residues. CDR3 sequence (DNA): TGTGCCAGCAGTTGGATGGGACAGAACACCGGGGAGCTGTTTTTT. Translation: CASSWMGQNTGELFF.

J is TRBJ2-7 and V is TRBV18; 8 nucleotides match TRBD2. The J segment lost 0 bases and the V segment lost 4 bases, leaving 5 bases of the junction unmatched. The CDR3 is made up of 15 amino acids. Germline-derived CDR1 and CDR2 are KGHSH and LQKENI. CDR3 sequence reads: CASSLGSGVSYEQYF. In DNA, the CDR3 is TGTGCCAGCTCACTGGGTAGCGGGGTCTCCTACGAGCAGTACTTC.